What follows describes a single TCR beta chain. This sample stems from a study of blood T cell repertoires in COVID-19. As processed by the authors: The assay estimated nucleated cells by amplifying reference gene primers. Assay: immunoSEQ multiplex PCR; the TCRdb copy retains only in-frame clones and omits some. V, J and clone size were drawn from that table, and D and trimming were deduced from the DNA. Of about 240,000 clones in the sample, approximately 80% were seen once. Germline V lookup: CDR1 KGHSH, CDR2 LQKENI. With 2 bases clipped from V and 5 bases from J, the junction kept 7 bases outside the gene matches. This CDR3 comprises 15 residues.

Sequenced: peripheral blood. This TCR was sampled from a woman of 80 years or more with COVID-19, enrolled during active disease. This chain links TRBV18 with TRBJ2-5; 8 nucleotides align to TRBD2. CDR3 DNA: TGTGCCAGCTCACCAGGAGCGGGGGCAGGGGAGACCCAGTACTTC. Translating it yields CASSPGAGAGETQYF.